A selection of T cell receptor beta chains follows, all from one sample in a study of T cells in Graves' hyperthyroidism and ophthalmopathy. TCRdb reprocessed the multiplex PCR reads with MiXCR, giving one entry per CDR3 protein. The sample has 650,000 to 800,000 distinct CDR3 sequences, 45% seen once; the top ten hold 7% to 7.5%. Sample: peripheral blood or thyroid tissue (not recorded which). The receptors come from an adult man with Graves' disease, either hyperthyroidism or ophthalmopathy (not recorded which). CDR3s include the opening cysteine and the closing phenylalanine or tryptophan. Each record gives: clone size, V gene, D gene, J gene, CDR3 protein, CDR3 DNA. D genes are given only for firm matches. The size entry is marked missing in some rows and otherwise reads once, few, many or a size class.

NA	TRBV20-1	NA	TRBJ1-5	CSAKPGATNQPQHF	TGCAGTGCTAAGCCGGGGGCAACCAATCAGCCCCAGCATTTT
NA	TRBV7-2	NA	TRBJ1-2	CASSLDRPERGGYTF	TGTGCCAGCAGCTTAGACAGACCAGAAAGGGGTGGCTACACCTTC
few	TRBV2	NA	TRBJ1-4	CASVGNIRARANEKLFF	TGTGCCAGCGTAGGAAACATCAGGGCTCGAGCTAATGAAAAACTGTTTTTT
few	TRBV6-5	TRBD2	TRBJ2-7	CASSPPGGIGGEQYF	TGTGCCAGCAGTCCCCCCGGGGGGATCGGCGGCGAGCAGTACTTC
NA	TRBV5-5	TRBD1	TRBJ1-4	CASSPQTGQANEKLFF	TGTGCCAGCAGCCCTCAGACGGGACAGGCTAATGAAAAACTGTTTTTT
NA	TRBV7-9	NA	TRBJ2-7	CASSSIFSYEQYF	TGTGCCAGCAGCTCGATCTTCTCCTACGAGCAGTACTTC
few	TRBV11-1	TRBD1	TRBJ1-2	CASSYGTGGRGYTF	TGTGCCAGCAGCTATGGGACAGGGGGCCGTGGCTACACCTTC
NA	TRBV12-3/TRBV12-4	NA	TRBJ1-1	CASTLGPTNTEAFF	TGTGCCAGCACCTTGGGACCGACGAACACTGAAGCTTTCTTT
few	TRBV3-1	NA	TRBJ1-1	CASSPGSGDTEAFF	TGTGCCAGCAGCCCTGGCAGCGGGGACACTGAAGCTTTCTTT
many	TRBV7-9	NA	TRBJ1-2	CASSLKFAGYTF	TGTGCCAGCAGCTTAAAATTCGCGGGCTACACCTTC
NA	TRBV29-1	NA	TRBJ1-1	CSLTKGLTEAFF	TGCAGTTTGACGAAAGGGCTCACTGAAGCTTTCTTT
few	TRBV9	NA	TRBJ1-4	CASSPGRTAPNEKLFF	TGTGCCAGCAGCCCCGGTCGCACAGCCCCTAATGAAAAACTGTTTTTT
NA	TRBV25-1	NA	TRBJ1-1	CASIGTLNTEAFF	TGTGCCAGCATCGGAACTCTCAACACTGAAGCTTTCTTT
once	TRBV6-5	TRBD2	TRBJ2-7	CASSNGLAGDYEQYF	TGTGCCAGCAGTAACGGACTAGCGGGAGACTACGAGCAGTACTTC
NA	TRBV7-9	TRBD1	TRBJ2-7	CASSYRGAVYEQYF	TGTGCCAGCAGTTACAGGGGCGCGGTCTACGAGCAGTACTTC
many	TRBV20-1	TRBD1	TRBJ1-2	CSARPRGGYGYTF	TGCAGTGCTAGACCCAGGGGGGGTTATGGCTACACCTTC
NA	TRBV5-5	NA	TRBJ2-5	CASSSSPRETQYF	TGTGCCAGCAGCTCCTCCCCCCGCGAGACCCAGTACTTC
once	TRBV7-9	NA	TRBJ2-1	CASEGGLRMSYNEQFF	TGTGCCAGCGAGGGGGGACTCAGGATGTCCTACAATGAGCAGTTCTTC
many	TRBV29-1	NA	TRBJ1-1	CSVELSNTEAFF	TGCAGCGTTGAGCTGTCGAACACTGAAGCTTTCTTT
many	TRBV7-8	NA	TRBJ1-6	CASSRDGGYSPLHF	TGTGCCAGCAGCCGGGACGGCGGTTATTCACCCCTCCACTTT
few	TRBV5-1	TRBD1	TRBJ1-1	CASSGAGGPTEAFF	TGCGCCAGCAGCGGGGCAGGGGGCCCCACTGAAGCTTTCTTT